Shown below are 25 T cell receptor beta chains from a single sample sequenced in a study of shared clonotypes between healthy human individuals. Measured with immunoSEQ multiplex PCR; TCRdb has only the in-frame clones, and not every one. The sample comprises some 2.4 million clones, approximately 94% of which are singletons, and approximately 0.36% rests with the top ten. Sequencing was done on a sample of naive CD4+ T cells from PBMCs. The subset was: CD45RA+ positively selected. These receptors all come from a man in his late teens or twenties in good health. Some clones in this sample may be carry-over from other donors' samples.

The chain uses TRBV30 and TRBJ2-1; D is perhaps TRBD2 (6 bases). V was pared by 2 bases and J by 8 bases, with 16 bases between. CDR1 is GTSNPN, CDR2 SVGIG, per germline (reference sequence). The CDR3 length is 14 residues. The CDR3 protein is CAWSRNGSPYEQFF. The CDR3 DNA is TGTGCCTGGAGTCGGAACGGGAGCCCCTATGAGCAGTTCTTC.

The chain couples TRBV5-6 to TRBJ2-7; D remains ambiguous. The length of the CDR3 is 16 residues. V lost 3 bases, J lost 4 bases, and 20 bases lay in between. Per germline, CDR1 SGHDT and CDR2 YYEEEE. The CDR3 protein is CASSSPARLLLYEQYF. The CDR3 nucleotides are TGTGCCAGCAGCTCGCCGGCCCGACTGCTGTTGTACGAGCAGTACTTC.

This clone was detected only a few times. The gene calls are TRBV15 and TRBJ1-5; 7 positions agree with TRBD1. The V gene's germline CDR1 is LNHNV and CDR2 YYDKDF (reference sequence). This CDR3 region has 15 residues. With V trimmed by 0 bases and J by 4 bases, 3 bases remained unmatched. The CDR3 spells CATSREWTGNQPQHF. In DNA form, the CDR3 reads TGTGCCACCAGCAGAGAGTGGACAGGTAATCAGCCCCAGCATTTT.

This clone has just a few counts. The V gene is TRBV4-1, the J gene TRBJ2-3; 10 bases map to TRBD2. The CDR3 is 16 amino acids. Germline V gene sequence: CDR1 MGHRA, CDR2 YSYEKL. Trimming cost V 3 bases and J 1 base; bases outside gene matches: 4. CDR3 sequence reads: CASSQTGTSGTDTQYF. In DNA form, the CDR3 reads TGCGCCAGCAGCCAGACCGGGACTAGCGGCACAGATACGCAGTATTTT.

V gene TRBV28 combines with J gene TRBJ1-1; D is unclear. The CDR3 has 17 amino acids. Looked up from germline, CDR1 is MDHEN and CDR2 is SYDVKM. V was shortened by 2 bases and J by 3 bases, with 19 bases between the two germline ends. The CDR3: CASSLPSWLGQDTEAFF. The CDR3 nucleotides are TGTGCCAGCAGTTTACCTAGCTGGTTGGGTCAGGACACTGAAGCTTTCTTT. Together with reference TRBV28 and TRBJ1-1, the CDR3 gives the full variable domain: DVKVTQSSRYLVKRTGEKVFLECVQDMDHENMFWYRQDPGLGLRLIYFSYDVKMKEKGDIPEGYSVSREKKERFSLILESASTNQTSMYLCASSLPSWLGQDTEAFFGQGTRLTVV.

CDR3 sequence (DNA): TGTGCCAGCAGTTTCCCTCGGGACGGGGCCGTGGAGACCCAGTACTTC. This sequence encodes CASSFPRDGAVETQYF. The V and J genes are TRBV28 and TRBJ2-5; either TRBD1 or TRBD2 may supply D (5 bases each). Deletions cut 3 bases from V and 5 bases from J, with 19 bases between. Germline CDR1 reads MDHEN; CDR2 reads SYDVKM. This CDR3 spans 16 amino acids.

J is TRBJ1-2 and V is TRBV2; D is possibly TRBD1 (5 bases). V was clipped by 4 bases and J by 4 bases, with 19 bases between them. The CDR3 covers 16 residues. Germline assignment: CDR1 SNHLY and CDR2 FYNNEI. The CDR3 region is CASSVFGAGTGYGYTF. CDR3 DNA sequence: TGTGCCAGCAGTGTTTTTGGGGCAGGGACGGGCTATGGCTACACCTTC.

This sequence joins TRBV7-8 and TRBJ2-1; TRBD2 aligns across 7 bases. The V gene's germline CDR1 is SGHVS and CDR2 FQNEAQ. There are 14 residues in the CDR3. With V trimmed by 5 bases and J by 5 bases, 6 bases remained unmatched. The CDR3 reads CASSPAGRDNEQFF. Written as DNA, the CDR3 is TGTGCCAGCAGCCCAGCGGGACGGGACAATGAGCAGTTCTTC.

This sequence joins TRBV6-5 and TRBJ2-7; 7 nucleotides align to TRBD1. This CDR3 spans 14 amino acids. The germline V gene has CDR1 MNHEY and CDR2 SVGAGI. J gave up 3 bases and V 6 bases, and 8 bases lay outside the gene matches. DNA for the CDR3: TGTGCCAGCAGCCCAAACGACAGGGTCTACGAGCAGTACTTC. It specifies CASSPNDRVYEQYF.

V gene TRBV7-2 combines with J gene TRBJ2-5; TRBD2 aligns across 7 bases. Judging by the DNA end, TRBJ2-7 fits better; the J call may be wrong. The CDR3 spans 13 residues. Germline assignment: CDR1 SGHTA and CDR2 FQGNSA. In DNA form, the CDR3 reads TGTGCCAGCAGCTTAGAAGCGGGAAACGAGCAGTACTTC. This encodes CASSLEAGNEQYF.

The genes are TRBV28 and TRBJ2-7, with D possibly matching TRBD2 (6 bases). The V end was cut by 8 bases, the J end by 5 bases, with 25 bases between. The CDR3 is 16 amino acids. Germline CDR1 and CDR2: MDHEN and SYDVKM. The CDR3 coding sequence is TGTGCCAGCCACCGCAAGTCGGGGGTTAGGCTCCACGAGCAGTACTTC. It is translated as CASHRKSGVRLHEQYF.

This clone was counted once. V and J are TRBV4-1 and TRBJ1-5; D gene uncertain. Trimming removed 1 base from V and 4 bases from J, with 14 bases in between. The CDR3 spans 16 residues. Germline values: CDR1 MGHRA, CDR2 YSYEKL. CDR3 residues: CASSQVGPGVNQPQHF. The CDR3, as DNA: TGCGCCAGCAGCCAAGTCGGCCCAGGAGTAAATCAGCCCCAGCATTTT.

V usage is TRBV7-3 and J usage is TRBJ2-1; 11 bases map to TRBD2. This CDR3 spans 16 amino acids. Per the germline V gene, CDR1 is SGHTA and CDR2 is FQGTGA. Losses at the gene ends were 4 bases for V and 8 bases for J; bases not matched to a gene: 10. CDR3 DNA: TGTGCCAGCAGCTCTCTTGTTAGCGGGAGGGCCGATGAGCAGTTCTTC. As protein: CASSSLVSGRADEQFF.

J is TRBJ2-5 and V is TRBV6-5; maybe TRBD1 (7 bases). The end of the DNA aligns better with TRBJ2-7, so the J call may be wrong. The germline V gene encodes CDR1 MNHEY and CDR2 SVGAGI. CDR3 size: 14 residues. This CDR3 reads CASSWGDRASEQYF. The CDR3 DNA follows: TGTGCCAGCAGTTGGGGGGACAGAGCATCCGAGCAGTACTTC.

Note on this clone: The same CDR3 is also encoded by other DNA sequences in this sample. V gene TRBV18 combines with J gene TRBJ1-1; a weak D match, TRBD1 (5 bases). The germline gives CDR1 KGHSH, CDR2 LQKENI. CDR3 size: 12 residues. Trimming removed 0 bases from V and 7 bases from J, with 6 bases in between. The CDR3, as DNA: TGTGCCAGCTCACCACCCACAGGTGAAGCTTTCTTT. Encoded protein: CASSPPTGEAFF.

This rearrangement joins TRBV18 to TRBJ2-7, with a tentative D call TRBD1 (5 bases). CDR1 and CDR2 (germline): KGHSH, LQKENI. The CDR3 is 14 residues long. The V and J ends lost 9 bases and 3 bases respectively, with 18 bases between them. CDR3 sequence (DNA): TGTGCCAGTTCCGGGTCGCCAGGGCTCTACGAGCAGTACTTC. Translation: CASSGSPGLYEQYF.

The J gene is TRBJ2-7, the V gene TRBV9, with 10 nucleotides matching TRBD1. CDR1 and CDR2 from the germline V gene are SGDLS and YYNGEE. The V segment lost 4 bases and the J segment 9 bases; nucleotides outside the gene matches: 10. This CDR3 contains 14 residues. CDR3 residues: CASSTLGQGDAQYF. The CDR3 DNA follows: TGTGCCAGCAGCACTCTAGGACAGGGGGACGCGCAGTACTTC.

Concerning this clone: This sample includes further DNA sequences coding for the same CDR3. V usage is TRBV7-3 and J usage is TRBJ2-5, with TRBD2 identical over 12 bases. The ends lost 3 bases at V and 2 bases at J; junction bases unmatched: 1. CDR1 is SGHTA and CDR2 is FQGTGA in the germline V gene. The CDR3 loop spans 15 amino acids. CDR3 nucleotide sequence: TGTGCCAGCAGCTTGGGACTAGCGGGTCAAGAGACCCAGTACTTC. Protein: CASSLGLAGQETQYF.

The chain links TRBV28 to TRBJ1-1, with 9 bases fitting TRBD1. V shed 8 bases, J shed 3 bases, and the junction held 10 bases outside the gene matches. Germline V gene lookup returns CDR1 MDHEN and CDR2 SYDVKM. CDR3 length: 15 amino acids. As DNA, the CDR3 is TGTGCCAGCCTTCCCTACAGGGGGCGTGACACTGAAGCTTTCTTT. This gives the protein CASLPYRGRDTEAFF.

The gene calls are TRBV4-3 and TRBJ2-3, with D possibly being TRBD2 (5 bases). V lost 4 bases and J 6 bases, leaving 23 bases between the germline ends. The CDR3 loop spans 17 amino acids. Germline loops: CDR1 LGHNA, CDR2 YSLEER. The CDR3 DNA reads as TGCGCCAGCAGCCCTGGGAAGGGAGTCCATCCCGCCGATACGCAGTATTTT. It encodes CASSPGKGVHPADTQYF.

The rearrangement joins TRBV14 to TRBJ2-3, with D maybe TRBD1 (6 bases). V lost 7 bases and J 2 bases, leaving 19 bases between the germline ends. The V gene's germline CDR1 is SGHDN and CDR2 FVKESK. This CDR3 is 16 amino acids long. The CDR3 protein is CASTQADRPLTDTQYF. CDR3 bases: TGTGCCAGCACCCAGGCCGACAGGCCCCTCACAGATACGCAGTATTTT.

The chain employs TRBV10-2 and TRBJ2-7; D not certain. The ends were cut back, 8 bases at V and 4 bases at J, with 12 bases in the middle. The germline V gene encodes CDR1 WSHSY and CDR2 SAAADI. The CDR3 runs 12 residues. In DNA form, the CDR3 reads TGCGCCAGCTCTTACGCCTATTACGAGCAGTACTTC. Its translation: CASSYAYYEQYF.

The chain links TRBV28 to TRBJ1-2; D ambiguous. Trimming shortened V by 10 bases and J by 4 bases, and 10 bases separated the two germline ends. Germline loops: CDR1 MDHEN, CDR2 SYDVKM. The CDR3 is 11 residues long. The CDR3, as DNA: TGTGCCACCACTCGGGTCTATGGCTACACCTTC. Translated: CATTRVYGYTF.

The chain carries TRBV28 and TRBJ2-4; 8 bases fit TRBD1. V was pared by 5 bases and J by 0 bases, with 3 bases of the junction left unmatched. This CDR3 is built from 15 residues. From germline, CDR1 is MDHEN and CDR2 SYDVKM. CDR3 in DNA: TGTGCCAGCAGTCGGGACAGGCGAGCCAAAAACATTCAGTACTTC. This translates into CASSRDRRAKNIQYF. The whole variable domain, remainder taken from reference TRBV28 and TRBJ2-4, is DVKVTQSSRYLVKRTGEKVFLECVQDMDHENMFWYRQDPGLGLRLIYFSYDVKMKEKGDIPEGYSVSREKKERFSLILESASTNQTSMYLCASSRDRRAKNIQYFGAGTRLSVL.

This chain uses TRBV9 with TRBJ1-2; 8 positions agree with TRBD1. The CDR3 has 19 residues. V shed 1 base, J shed 2 bases, and the junction held 16 bases outside the gene matches. Germline-derived CDR1 and CDR2 are SGDLS and YYNGEE. The CDR3 sequence: CASSVTAVVSGGANYGYTF. As DNA, the CDR3 is TGTGCCAGCAGCGTAACGGCGGTAGTGTCAGGGGGCGCGAACTATGGCTACACCTTC.